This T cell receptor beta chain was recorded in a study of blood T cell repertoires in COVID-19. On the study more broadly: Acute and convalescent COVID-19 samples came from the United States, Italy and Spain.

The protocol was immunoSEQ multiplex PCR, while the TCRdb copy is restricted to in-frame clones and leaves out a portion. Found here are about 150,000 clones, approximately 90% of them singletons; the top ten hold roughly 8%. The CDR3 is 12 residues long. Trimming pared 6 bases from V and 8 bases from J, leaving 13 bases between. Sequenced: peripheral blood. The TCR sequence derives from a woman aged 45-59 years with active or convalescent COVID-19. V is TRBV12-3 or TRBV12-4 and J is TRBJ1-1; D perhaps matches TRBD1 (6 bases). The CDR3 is CASSPGQGEAFF. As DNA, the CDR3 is TGTGCCAGCAGCCCGGGCCAGGGGGAAGCTTTCTTT.